The rows below give T cell receptor beta chains drawn from one sample of a study of blood T cell repertoires in COVID-19. The table came from immunoSEQ multiplex PCR; TCRdb's copy has only in-frame clones and leaves some out. This table holds about 400,000 clones, around 89% found once. Sequencing was carried out using peripheral blood. All receptors derive from a woman aged 25 to 39 with acute or convalescent COVID-19. CDR3s include the opening cysteine and the closing phenylalanine or tryptophan. A D gene is named only where the DNA matches it firmly. Size is omitted from some rows. Given values are once, few, many or a class for expanded clones.

CDR3 protein: CASSSLPERGVYNEQFF
CDR3 DNA: TGTGCCAGCAGTTCCCTACCTGAGCGGGGGGTTTACAATGAGCAGTTCTTC
clone size: NA
D gene: TRBD2
V gene: TRBV6-2/TRBV6-3
J gene: TRBJ2-1

CDR3 protein: CASSLQVAAYEQYF
CDR3 DNA: TGCGCCAGCAGCCTCCAGGTGGCCGCCTACGAGCAGTACTTC
clone size: NA
D gene: NA
V gene: TRBV4-1
J gene: TRBJ2-7

CDR3 protein: CASSGQSYGYTF
CDR3 DNA: TGTGCCAGCAGCGGCCAGTCCTATGGCTACACCTTC
clone size: NA
D gene: NA
V gene: TRBV7-9
J gene: TRBJ1-2

CDR3 protein: CASSDQGQTRCGNTIYF
CDR3 DNA: TGCGCCAGCAGTGACCAAGGACAGACGAGATGTGGAAACACCATATATTTT
clone size: NA
D gene: NA
V gene: TRBV10-1
J gene: TRBJ1-3

CDR3 protein: CPRGGTGTDTQYF
CDR3 DNA: TGTCCCAGGGGGGGGACGGGCACAGATACGCAGTATTTT
clone size: NA
D gene: NA
V gene: TRBV6-5
J gene: TRBJ2-3

CDR3 protein: CASVGGVTGNTIYF
CDR3 DNA: TGTGCCAGCGTTGGAGGAGTTACTGGAAACACCATATATTTT
clone size: NA
D gene: NA
V gene: TRBV28
J gene: TRBJ1-3

CDR3 protein: CASRAGAGGLNEQFF
CDR3 DNA: TGTGCCAGCAGAGCAGGAGCGGGGGGGCTCAATGAGCAGTTCTTC
clone size: few
D gene: TRBD2
V gene: TRBV6-5
J gene: TRBJ2-1

CDR3 protein: CASSQVESRGYGYTF
CDR3 DNA: TGTGCCAGCAGCCAAGTAGAGTCTCGAGGCTATGGCTACACCTTC
clone size: once
D gene: NA
V gene: TRBV9
J gene: TRBJ1-2

CDR3 protein: CASSLSGEFGEQYF
CDR3 DNA: TGTGCCAGCAGCTTGAGCGGGGAGTTTGGGGAGCAGTACTTC
clone size: NA
D gene: TRBD2
V gene: TRBV7-8
J gene: TRBJ2-7

CDR3 protein: CASSLGRGSGYTF
CDR3 DNA: TGTGCCAGCAGTTTAGGCAGGGGGTCTGGCTACACCTTC
clone size: NA
D gene: TRBD1
V gene: TRBV12-3/TRBV12-4
J gene: TRBJ1-2

CDR3 protein: CASSLEQISNTEAFF
CDR3 DNA: TGTGCCAGCAGCTTGGAACAGATATCGAACACTGAAGCTTTCTTT
clone size: NA
D gene: NA
V gene: TRBV5-5
J gene: TRBJ1-1

CDR3 protein: CASEDPGTDTQYF
CDR3 DNA: TGTGCCAGCGAAGATCCGGGGACAGATACGCAGTATTTT
clone size: NA
D gene: NA
V gene: TRBV19
J gene: TRBJ2-3

CDR3 protein: CASSSRLITDTQYF
CDR3 DNA: TGTGCCAGTAGTAGCAGACTCATCACAGATACGCAGTATTTT
clone size: NA
D gene: NA
V gene: TRBV19
J gene: TRBJ2-3

CDR3 protein: CASSPGDRGLLVGYTF
CDR3 DNA: TGTGCCAGCAGCCCTGGGGACAGGGGGCTCCTGGTTGGCTACACCTTC
clone size: NA
D gene: TRBD1
V gene: TRBV7-2
J gene: TRBJ1-2

CDR3 protein: CASSPSTDTQYF
CDR3 DNA: TGTGCCAGCAGTCCAAGCACAGATACGCAGTATTTT
clone size: NA
D gene: NA
V gene: TRBV28
J gene: TRBJ2-3

CDR3 protein: CATSDLRQGATGELFF
CDR3 DNA: TGTGCCACCAGTGATTTGAGACAGGGGGCCACCGGGGAGCTGTTTTTT
clone size: NA
D gene: TRBD1
V gene: TRBV24-1
J gene: TRBJ2-2